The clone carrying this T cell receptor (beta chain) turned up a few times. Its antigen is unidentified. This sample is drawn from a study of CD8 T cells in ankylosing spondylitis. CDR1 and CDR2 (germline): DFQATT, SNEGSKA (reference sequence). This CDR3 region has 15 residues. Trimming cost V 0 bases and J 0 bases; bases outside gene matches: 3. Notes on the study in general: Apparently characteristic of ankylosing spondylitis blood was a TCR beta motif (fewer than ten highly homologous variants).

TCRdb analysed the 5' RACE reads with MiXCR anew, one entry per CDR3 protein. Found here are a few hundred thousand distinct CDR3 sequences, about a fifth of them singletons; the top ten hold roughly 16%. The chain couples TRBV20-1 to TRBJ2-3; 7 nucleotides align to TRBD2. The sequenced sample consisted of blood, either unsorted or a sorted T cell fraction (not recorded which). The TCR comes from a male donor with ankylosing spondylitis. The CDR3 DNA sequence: TGCAGTGCTAGAGATTACGGGGGGAGCACAGATACGCAGTATTTT. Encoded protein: CSARDYGGSTDTQYF.